This T cell receptor (beta chain) was observed in a study of OX40 agonist ivuxolimab in advanced cancers. Clones were sequenced by immunoSEQ multiplex PCR, and TCRdb holds only the in-frame ones, with some missing. The sample records over 55,000 clones, around 90% being singletons. The germline CDR1 and CDR2 sequences are KGHSH and LQKENI. The junction had 6 bases not matched to a gene; V was cut back by 4 bases and J by 4 bases. The CDR3 sequence is 14 residues long. The sequencing here drew on CD4+ or CD8+ T cells sorted from blood, taken in a trial of the OX40 agonist ivuxolimab. This chain joins TRBV18 and TRBJ2-5; 7 bases align to TRBD2. The sequence was obtained from an adult with an advanced solid tumor such as melanoma, head and neck, liver or kidney cancer. CDR3 sequence reads: CASSRPSGVETQYF. Here the CDR3 DNA reads TGTGCCAGCTCACGACCTAGCGGCGTAGAGACCCAGTACTTC.